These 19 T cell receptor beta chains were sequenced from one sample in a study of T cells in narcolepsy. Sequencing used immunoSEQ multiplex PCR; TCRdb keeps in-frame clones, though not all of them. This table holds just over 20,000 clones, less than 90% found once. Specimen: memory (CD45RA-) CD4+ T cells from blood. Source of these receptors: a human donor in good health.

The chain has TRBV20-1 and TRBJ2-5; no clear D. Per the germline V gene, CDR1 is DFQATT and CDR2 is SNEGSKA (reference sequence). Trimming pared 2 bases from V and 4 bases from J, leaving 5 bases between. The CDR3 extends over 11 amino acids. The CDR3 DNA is TGCAGTGCTAGACTGGGAGAGACCCAGTACTTC. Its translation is CSARLGETQYF.

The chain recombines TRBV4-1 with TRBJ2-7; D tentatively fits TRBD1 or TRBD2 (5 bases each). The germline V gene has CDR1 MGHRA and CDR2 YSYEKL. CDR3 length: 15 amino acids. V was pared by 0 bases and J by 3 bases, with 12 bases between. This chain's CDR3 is CASSQDGGFGYEQYF. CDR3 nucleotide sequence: TGCGCCAGCAGCCAAGATGGGGGATTTGGCTACGAGCAGTACTTC.

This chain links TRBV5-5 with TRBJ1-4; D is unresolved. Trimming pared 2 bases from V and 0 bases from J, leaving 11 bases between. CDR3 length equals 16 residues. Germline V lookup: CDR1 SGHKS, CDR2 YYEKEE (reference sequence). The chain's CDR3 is CASSFLHAATNEKLFF. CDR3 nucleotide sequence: TGTGCCAGCAGCTTTCTCCATGCCGCAACTAATGAAAAACTGTTTTTT.

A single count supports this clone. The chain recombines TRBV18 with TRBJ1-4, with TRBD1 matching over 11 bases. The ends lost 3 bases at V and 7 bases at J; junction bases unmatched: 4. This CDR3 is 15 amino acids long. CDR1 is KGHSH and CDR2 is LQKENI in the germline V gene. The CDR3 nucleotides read TGTGCCAGCTCACCCGGACAGGGGGCTAGTGAAAAACTGTTTTTT. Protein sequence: CASSPGQGASEKLFF.

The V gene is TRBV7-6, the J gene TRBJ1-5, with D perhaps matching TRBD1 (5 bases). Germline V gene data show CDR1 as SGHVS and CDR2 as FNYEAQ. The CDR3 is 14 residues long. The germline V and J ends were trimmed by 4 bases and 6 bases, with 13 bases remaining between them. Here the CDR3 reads CASSSQRGSQPQHF. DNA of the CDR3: TGTGCCAGCAGCTCGCAAAGGGGCAGTCAGCCCCAGCATTTT.

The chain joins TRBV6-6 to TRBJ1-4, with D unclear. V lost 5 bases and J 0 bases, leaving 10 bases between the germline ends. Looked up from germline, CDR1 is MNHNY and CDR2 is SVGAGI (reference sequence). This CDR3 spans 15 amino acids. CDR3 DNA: TGTGCCAGCAGTACGACCCCGGCAACTAATGAAAAACTGTTTTTT. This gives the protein CASSTTPATNEKLFF.

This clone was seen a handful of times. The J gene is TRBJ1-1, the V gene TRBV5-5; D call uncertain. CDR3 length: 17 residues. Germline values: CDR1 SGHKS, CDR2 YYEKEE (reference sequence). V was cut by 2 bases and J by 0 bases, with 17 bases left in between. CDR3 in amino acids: CASSLGQPRSVNTEAFF. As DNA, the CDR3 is TGTGCCAGCAGCTTAGGGCAGCCCCGGAGTGTGAACACTGAAGCTTTCTTT.

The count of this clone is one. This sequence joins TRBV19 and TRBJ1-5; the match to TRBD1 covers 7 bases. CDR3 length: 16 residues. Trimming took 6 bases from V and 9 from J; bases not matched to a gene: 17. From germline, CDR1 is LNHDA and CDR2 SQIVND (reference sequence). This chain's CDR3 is CASRQGTVTLDGPQHF. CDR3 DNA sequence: TGTGCCAGTAGACAAGGGACAGTCACCCTCGATGGGCCCCAGCATTTT.

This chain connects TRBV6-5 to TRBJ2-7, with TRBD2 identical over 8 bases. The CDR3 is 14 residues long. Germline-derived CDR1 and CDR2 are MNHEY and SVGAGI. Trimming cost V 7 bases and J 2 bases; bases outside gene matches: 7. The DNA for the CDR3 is TGTGCCAGCACAGAGACTAGCGTTACCTACGAGCAGTACTTC. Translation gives CASTETSVTYEQYF.

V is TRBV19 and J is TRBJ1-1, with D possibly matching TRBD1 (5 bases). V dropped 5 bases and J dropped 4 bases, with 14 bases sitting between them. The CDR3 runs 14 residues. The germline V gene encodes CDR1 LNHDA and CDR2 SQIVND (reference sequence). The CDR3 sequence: CASSSLRGGTEAFF. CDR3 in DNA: TGTGCCAGTAGTTCGCTTCGTGGGGGCACTGAAGCTTTCTTT.

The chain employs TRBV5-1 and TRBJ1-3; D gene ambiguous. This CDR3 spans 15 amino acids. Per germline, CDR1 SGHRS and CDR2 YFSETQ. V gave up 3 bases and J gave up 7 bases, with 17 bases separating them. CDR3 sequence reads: CASSSQGQARNTIYF. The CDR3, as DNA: TGCGCCAGCAGCTCCCAAGGGCAAGCACGGAACACCATATATTTT.

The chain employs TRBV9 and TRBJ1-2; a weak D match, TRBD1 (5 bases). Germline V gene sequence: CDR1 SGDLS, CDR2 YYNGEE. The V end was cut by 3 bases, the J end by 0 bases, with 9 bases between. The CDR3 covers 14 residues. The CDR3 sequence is CASSEGAPNYGYTF. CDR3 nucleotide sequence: TGTGCCAGCAGCGAAGGGGCCCCTAACTATGGCTACACCTTC.

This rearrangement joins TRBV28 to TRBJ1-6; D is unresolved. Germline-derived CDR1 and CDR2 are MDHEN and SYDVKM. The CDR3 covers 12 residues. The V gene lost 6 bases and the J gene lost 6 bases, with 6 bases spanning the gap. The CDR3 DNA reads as TGTGCCAGCAGCCTCGTTAATTCACCCCTCCACTTT. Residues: CASSLVNSPLHF.

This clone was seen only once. CDR3 in amino acids: CASSPDQETQYF. The CDR3, as DNA: TGTGCCAGCAGCCCCGACCAAGAGACCCAGTACTTC. The chain couples TRBV7-2 to TRBJ2-5; D unclear. The V and J ends lost 5 bases and 0 bases respectively, with 4 bases between them. Germline V gene sequence: CDR1 SGHTA, CDR2 FQGNSA. This CDR3 has 12 residues.

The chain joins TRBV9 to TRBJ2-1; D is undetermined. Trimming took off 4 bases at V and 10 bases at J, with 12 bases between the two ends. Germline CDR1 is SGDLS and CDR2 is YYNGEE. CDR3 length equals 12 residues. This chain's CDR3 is CASSPRGREQFF. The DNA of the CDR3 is TGTGCCAGCAGCCCCCGCGGCCGGGAGCAGTTCTTC.

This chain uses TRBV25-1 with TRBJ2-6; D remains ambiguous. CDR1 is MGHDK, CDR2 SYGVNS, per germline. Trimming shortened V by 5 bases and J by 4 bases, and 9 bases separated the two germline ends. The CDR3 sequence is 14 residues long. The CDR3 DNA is TGTGCCAGCAGTTCAGCACAGGGGGCCAACGTCCTGACTTTC. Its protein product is CASSSAQGANVLTF. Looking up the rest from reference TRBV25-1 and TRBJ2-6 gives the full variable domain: EADIYQTPRYLVIGTGKKITLECSQTMGHDKMYWYQQDPGMELHLIHYSYGVNSTEKGDLSSESTVSRIRTEHFPLTLESARPSHTSQYLCASSSAQGANVLTFGAGSRLTVL.

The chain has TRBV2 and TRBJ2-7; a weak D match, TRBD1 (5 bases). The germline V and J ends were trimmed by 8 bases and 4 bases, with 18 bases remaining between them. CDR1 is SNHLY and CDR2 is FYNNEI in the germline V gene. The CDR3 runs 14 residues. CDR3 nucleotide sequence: TGTGCCAGCTCCCCGGGTAGGGGCGAGTACGAGCAGTACTTC. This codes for CASSPGRGEYEQYF.

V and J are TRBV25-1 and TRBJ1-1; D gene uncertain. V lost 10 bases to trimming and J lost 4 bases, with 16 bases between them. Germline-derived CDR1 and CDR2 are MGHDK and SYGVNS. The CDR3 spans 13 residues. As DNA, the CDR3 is TGTGCCACCCAGCAGTTGGGTCGCACTGAAGCTTTCTTT. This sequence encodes CATQQLGRTEAFF.

The CDR3 DNA reads as TGTGCCAGCAGCTTCCTTTCCAGGGAGGGATCTGGCTACACCTTC. It is translated as CASSFLSREGSGYTF. J is TRBJ1-2 and V is TRBV7-9; TRBD1 might be the D (5 bases). Germline lookup yields CDR1 SEHNR and CDR2 FQNEAQ (reference sequence). This CDR3 comprises 15 residues. V lost 3 bases and J lost 7, with 18 bases in between. The full variable domain, rest sourced from reference TRBV7-9 and TRBJ1-2, is DTGVSQNPRHKITKRGQNVTFRCDPISEHNRLYWYRQTLGQGPEFLTYFQNEAQLEKSRLLSDRFSAERPKGSFSTLEIQRTEQGDSAMYLCASSFLSREGSGYTFGSGTRLTVV.